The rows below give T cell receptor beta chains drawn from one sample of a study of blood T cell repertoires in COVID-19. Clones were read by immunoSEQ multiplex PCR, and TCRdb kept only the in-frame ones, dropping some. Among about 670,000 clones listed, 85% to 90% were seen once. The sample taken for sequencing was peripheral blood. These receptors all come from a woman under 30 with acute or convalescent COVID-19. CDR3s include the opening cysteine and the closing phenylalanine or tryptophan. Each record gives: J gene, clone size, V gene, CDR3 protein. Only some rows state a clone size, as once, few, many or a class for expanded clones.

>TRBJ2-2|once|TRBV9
CASSENTGVTGELFF
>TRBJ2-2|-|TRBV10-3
CAISSEVGLNTGELFF
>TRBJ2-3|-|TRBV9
CASSGSSGDTQYF
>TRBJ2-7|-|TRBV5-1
CASSQSREGHEQYF
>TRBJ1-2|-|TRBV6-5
CASSNGQLYGYTF
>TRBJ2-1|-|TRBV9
CASEPTPSGGFSYNEQFF
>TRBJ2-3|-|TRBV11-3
CASGTGASTDTQYF
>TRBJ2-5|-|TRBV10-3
CAISVGGETQYF
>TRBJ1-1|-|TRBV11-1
CASTRDRSNTEAFF
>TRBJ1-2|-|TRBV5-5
CASSFRDRGYTF
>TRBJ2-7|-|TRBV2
CASSVGSRARSMEQYF
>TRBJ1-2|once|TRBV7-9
CASSSTPGGYTF
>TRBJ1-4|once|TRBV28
CASSSPGELFF
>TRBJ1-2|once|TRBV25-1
CASSERGREGYTF